This is a list of T cell receptor beta chains from one sample in a study of glioma-infiltrating T cells. Each CDR3 protein is one row after TCRdb ran MiXCR on the multiplex PCR reads. The data contain a few hundred thousand distinct CDR3 sequences, 41% of them seen just once; the ten biggest clones take up around 12%. Source material: glioma tissue, nonneoplastic brain tissue, or PBMCs (not recorded which). The receptors were gathered from a human donor with low-grade glioma or glioblastoma, undergoing nonglioma brain surgery, or in good health (not recorded which). Each CDR3 is given with its conserved first and last residue. The D gene is left open where the match is weak. Size is stated for part of the rows, as once, few or many counts, or as a class when the clone is expanded.

cdr3_nt	cdr3_aa	d_call	j_call	clone_size	v_call
TGTGCCAGCCTGACTAGCGGTTCCTACGAGCAGTACTTC	CASLTSGSYEQYF	TRBD2	TRBJ2-7	.	TRBV6-1
TGCAGCGCTCTAGGGGCGAACTATGGCTACACCTTC	CSALGANYGYTF	.	TRBJ1-2	.	TRBV29-1
TGTGCCAGCACTAACAGGGGGCCCTCTGGAAACACCATATATTTT	CASTNRGPSGNTIYF	TRBD1	TRBJ1-3	few	TRBV6-1
TGTGCCACCAGCAGAGAAGGACAGGGGAGTTTCAATGAGCAGTTCTTC	CATSREGQGSFNEQFF	TRBD1	TRBJ2-1	once	TRBV15
TGTGCCACCAGCATAGAAGCCTGGGGAGAGCGTTACGAGCAGTACTTC	CATSIEAWGERYEQYF	.	TRBJ2-7	.	TRBV15
TGTGCCAGCAGTCCAGGGACAGCAGCGAACACCGGGGAGCTGTTTTTT	CASSPGTAANTGELFF	TRBD1	TRBJ2-2	.	TRBV6-2/TRBV6-3
TGCAGTGCTTTTCCCAACGGGAGCGGGGACGAGCAGTACTTC	CSAFPNGSGDEQYF	TRBD2	TRBJ2-7	.	TRBV20-1
TGCAGTGCTGGGGACTACCTGAACACCGGGGAGCTGTTTTTT	CSAGDYLNTGELFF	TRBD2	TRBJ2-2	.	TRBV20-1
TGTGCCAGCAGTCCAACGCAGTTAATGGGGACAGCAGGAAACACCATATATTTT	CASSPTQLMGTAGNTIYF	TRBD1	TRBJ1-3	few	TRBV28
TGTGCCAGCAGTTCCGGGACTAGCGGGAGGTTAAGCACAGATACGCAGTATTTT	CASSSGTSGRLSTDTQYF	TRBD2	TRBJ2-3	.	TRBV4-2
TGTGCCAGCAGCTTACAAATACAGGGGGGTGAAGCTTTCTTT	CASSLQIQGGEAFF	TRBD1	TRBJ1-1	few	TRBV7-6
TGTGCCAGCAGCTCCGGGGGTGAAAAACTGTTTTTT	CASSSGGEKLFF	.	TRBJ1-4	.	TRBV5-6
TGTGCCAGCAGCTTAGGGGTGCTTCGACTAGGAGAGACCCAGTACTTC	CASSLGVLRLGETQYF	.	TRBJ2-5	.	TRBV7-9
TGTGCCACCGGACAGGGTGGGGAGAGCAATCAGCCCCAGCATTTT	CATGQGGESNQPQHF	TRBD1	TRBJ1-5	few	TRBV24-1
TGTGCCAGCAGTTACTCATCGGGCCAAGCCCCAGAGACCCAGTACTTC	CASSYSSGQAPETQYF	.	TRBJ2-5	few	TRBV6-2/TRBV6-3
TGTGCCAGCTGTCAGGGGCGCCTTCTGAACACTGAAGCTTTCTTT	CASCQGRLLNTEAFF	.	TRBJ1-1	few	TRBV2
TGTGCCAGCACTCGCCGGGGACGGCTGAACACTGAAGCTTTCTTT	CASTRRGRLNTEAFF	.	TRBJ1-1	.	TRBV28
TGCGGCAATAGTGTGTTGGGGGGGACTGAAGCTTTCTTT	CGNSVLGGTEAFF	.	TRBJ1-1	.	TRBV20-1
TGTGCCAGCAGTAACTCTCAGGGTTACGAGCAGTACTTC	CASSNSQGYEQYF	.	TRBJ2-7	once	TRBV6-2/TRBV6-3
TGTGCCAGCACCCGGACTAGCGAGAGTACCGCAGATACGCAGTATTTT	CASTRTSESTADTQYF	TRBD2	TRBJ2-3	.	TRBV12-3/TRBV12-4
TGCAGTGCTAGAGATCAGGGGGTTGACGAAAAACTGTTTTTT	CSARDQGVDEKLFF	TRBD1	TRBJ1-4	.	TRBV20-1
TGTGCCAGCAGCCCATCAGGACAGGGCTCCCGGGGCTACACCTTC	CASSPSGQGSRGYTF	TRBD1	TRBJ1-2	.	TRBV7-6
TGCGCCAGCAGCCAACGGGCTGAAGCTTTCTTT	CASSQRAEAFF	.	TRBJ1-1	.	TRBV4-1
TGTGCCAGCAAAGGGGACACTGAAGCTTTCTTT	CASKGDTEAFF	.	TRBJ1-1	few	TRBV11-3
TGCGCCAGCAGCCGAGGTTTGTGGGCTAGTCGCGGCACAGATACGCAGTATTTT	CASSRGLWASRGTDTQYF	.	TRBJ2-3	.	TRBV4-3
TGCAGTCCTCCGCCAGCCAAAGAGACCCAGTACTTC	CSPPPAKETQYF	.	TRBJ2-5	few	TRBV20-1